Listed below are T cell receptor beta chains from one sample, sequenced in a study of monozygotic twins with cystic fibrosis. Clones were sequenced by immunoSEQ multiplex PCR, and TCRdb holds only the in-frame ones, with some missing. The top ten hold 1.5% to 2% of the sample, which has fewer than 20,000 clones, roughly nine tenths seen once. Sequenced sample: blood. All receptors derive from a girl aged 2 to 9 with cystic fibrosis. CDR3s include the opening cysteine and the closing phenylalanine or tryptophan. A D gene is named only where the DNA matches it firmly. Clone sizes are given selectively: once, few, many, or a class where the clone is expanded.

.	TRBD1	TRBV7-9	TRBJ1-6	CASSNRGSYNSPLHF	TGTGCCAGCTCAAACAGGGGGTCCTATAATTCACCCCTCCACTTT
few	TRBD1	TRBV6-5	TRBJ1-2	CASGRGRGLDGYTF	TGTGCCAGCGGTCGGGGCAGGGGGCTTGATGGCTACACCTTC
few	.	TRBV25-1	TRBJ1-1	CASSVVQGRETEAFF	TGTGCCAGCAGTGTAGTACAGGGAAGAGAGACTGAAGCTTTCTTT
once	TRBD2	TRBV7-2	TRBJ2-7	CASSLSGVGTYEQYF	TGTGCCAGCAGCCTTAGCGGGGTGGGTACCTACGAGCAGTACTTC
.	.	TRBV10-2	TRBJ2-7	CASTQGPGVDEQYF	TGCGCCAGCACCCAGGGCCCTGGGGTTGACGAGCAGTACTTC
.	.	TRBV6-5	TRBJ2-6	CASSPSSGANVLTF	TGTGCCAGCAGCCCCAGCTCTGGGGCCAACGTCCTGACTTTC
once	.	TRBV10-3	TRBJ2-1	CAISGTGDYSGEQFF	TGTGCCATCAGTGGAACCGGGGATTACTCTGGGGAGCAGTTCTTC
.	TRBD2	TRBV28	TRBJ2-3	CASSFVGLADTDTQYF	TGTGCCAGCAGTTTTGTTGGCCTAGCGGACACAGATACGCAGTATTTT
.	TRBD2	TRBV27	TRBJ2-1	CASGHGTSGSNEQFF	TGTGCCAGCGGCCACGGGACTAGCGGGAGTAATGAGCAGTTCTTC
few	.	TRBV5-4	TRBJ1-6	CASSLGLESSPLHF	TGTGCCAGCAGCTTAGGGTTGGAGAGTTCACCCCTCCACTTT
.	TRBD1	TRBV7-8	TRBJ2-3	CASSFLVVRGRADTQYF	TGTGCCAGCAGCTTCCTTGTGGTTAGGGGGCGCGCAGATACGCAGTATTTT
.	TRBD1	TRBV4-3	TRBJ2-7	CASSRDRGGPYEQYF	TGCGCCAGCAGCCGCGACAGGGGGGGACCCTACGAGCAGTACTTC
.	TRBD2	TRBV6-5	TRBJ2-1	CASSSGELAYNEQFF	TGTGCCAGCAGTAGCGGGGAGCTCGCGTACAATGAGCAGTTCTTC
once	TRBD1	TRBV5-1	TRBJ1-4	CASSWGDSLEKLFF	TGCGCCAGCAGCTGGGGGGACAGTCTTGAAAAACTGTTTTTT
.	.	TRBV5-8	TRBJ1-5	CASSLEWNYSNQPQHF	TGTGCCAGCAGCTTGGAGTGGAATTATAGCAATCAGCCCCAGCATTTT
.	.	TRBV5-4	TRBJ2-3	CASSFTGPSTDTQYF	TGTGCCAGCAGCTTTACAGGTCCTAGCACAGATACGCAGTATTTT
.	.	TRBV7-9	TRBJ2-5	CASIPTDEETQYF	TGTGCCAGCATCCCGACAGACGAAGAGACCCAGTACTTC
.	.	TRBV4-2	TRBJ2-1	CASIPPKERPDNEQFF	TGTGCCAGCATCCCCCCGAAGGAGCGGCCAGACAATGAGCAGTTCTTC
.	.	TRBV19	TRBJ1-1	CASSIDLGNTEAFF	TGTGCCAGTAGTATAGATCTAGGGAACACTGAAGCTTTCTTT
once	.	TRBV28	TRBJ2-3	CASSSREVGVGTQYF	TGTGCCAGCAGTTCGAGGGAGGTTGGTGTGGGTACGCAGTATTTT
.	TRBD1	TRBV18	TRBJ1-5	CASSPRTGSASNQPQHF	TGTGCCAGCTCACCAAGGACAGGATCGGCGAGCAATCAGCCCCAGCATTTT
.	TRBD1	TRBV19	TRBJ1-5	CASSRDRGGQPQHF	TGTGCCAGTAGCCGGGACAGGGGTGGTCAGCCCCAGCATTTT
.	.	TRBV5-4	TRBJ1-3	CASSPYPQGTGNTIYF	TGTGCCAGCAGCCCGTATCCACAGGGAACCGGAAACACCATATATTTT
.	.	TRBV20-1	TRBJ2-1	CSARRNNEQFF	TGCAGTGCTCGAAGGAACAATGAGCAGTTCTTC
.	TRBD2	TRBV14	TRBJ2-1	CASSQLRGLAGGPSLNEQFF	TGTGCCAGCAGCCAACTAAGGGGACTAGCGGGAGGGCCCTCACTCAATGAGCAGTTCTTC
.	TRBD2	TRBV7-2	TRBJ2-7	CASSSLAGTYEQYF	TGTGCCAGCAGCTCCCTAGCGGGGACCTACGAGCAGTACTTC
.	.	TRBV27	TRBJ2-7	CASSLRGQPYEQYF	TGTGCCAGCAGTTTGCGGGGACAGCCTTACGAGCAGTACTTC
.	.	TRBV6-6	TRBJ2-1	CASRGNNEQFF	TGTGCCAGCAGGGGTAACAATGAGCAGTTCTTC
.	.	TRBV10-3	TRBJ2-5	CAIGRDRQETQYF	TGTGCCATCGGGAGGGACAGGCAAGAGACCCAGTACTTC
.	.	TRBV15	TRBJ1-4	CATSRESRLSVFEKLFF	TGTGCCACCAGCAGAGAAAGTAGACTCTCGGTCTTCGAAAAACTGTTTTTT
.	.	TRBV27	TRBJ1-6	CASTQLGQIVNSPLHF	TGTGCCAGCACCCAGTTAGGGCAGATCGTTAATTCACCCCTCCACTTT
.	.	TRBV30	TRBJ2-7	CAWSFGRTFPKKGSYEQYF	TGTGCCTGGAGTTTTGGTAGGACCTTCCCCAAAAAAGGCTCCTACGAGCAGTACTTC
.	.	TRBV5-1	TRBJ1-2	CASSAPAGDGYTF	TGCGCCAGCAGCGCCCCAGCGGGGGATGGCTACACCTTC
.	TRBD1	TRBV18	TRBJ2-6	CASSPSSTLQGASGANVLTF	TGTGCCAGCTCACCCTCCTCCACATTACAGGGGGCATCTGGGGCCAACGTCCTGACTTTC
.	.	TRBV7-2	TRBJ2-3	CASSPHFQGTDTQYF	TGTGCCAGCAGCCCTCACTTTCAGGGGACAGATACGCAGTATTTT
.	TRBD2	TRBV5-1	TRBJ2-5	CASTDQLAGGPETQYF	TGCGCCAGCACCGATCAACTAGCGGGGGGGCCAGAGACCCAGTACTTC
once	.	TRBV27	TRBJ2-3	CASSPQLGDTQYF	TGTGCCAGCAGTCCACAGCTAGGGGATACGCAGTATTTT
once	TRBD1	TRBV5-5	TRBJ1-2	CASSLTTGGYYGYTF	TGTGCCAGCAGCCTGACCACAGGGGGCTACTATGGCTACACCTTC
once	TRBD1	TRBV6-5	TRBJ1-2	CASSYSTGDGYTF	TGTGCCAGCAGTTACTCGACAGGGGATGGCTACACCTTC
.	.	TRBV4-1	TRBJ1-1	CASSQPTKTGREAFF	TGCGCCAGCAGCCAACCGACAAAGACAGGCCGTGAAGCTTTCTTT
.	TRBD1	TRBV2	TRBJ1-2	CASSELGGTGSTRGYTF	TGTGCCAGCAGTGAATTGGGGGGGACAGGCTCAACTCGTGGCTACACCTTC